The 21 T cell receptor beta chains given below trace back to one sample, sequenced in a study of response to subunit inactivated influenza vaccine. TCRdb reanalysed the RT-PCR reads using MiXCR and keeps one entry per CDR3 protein. Of about 530,000 distinct CDR3 sequences listed, roughly 13% are singletons. Sequences were derived from PBMCs from blood, sampled about 40 days after vaccination. The receptors were sampled from a man aged 45-65 years who received an inactivated influenza vaccine.

This chain uses TRBV20-1 with TRBJ2-4, with D possibly being TRBD2 (5 bases). Between the trimmed V and J ends, which lost 4 bases and 7 bases, there was a span of 11 bases. Per germline, CDR1 DFQATT and CDR2 SNEGSKA (reference sequence). The CDR3 is 12 residues long. The CDR3 is CSANVAPNIQYF. The CDR3 DNA sequence: TGCAGTGCTAATGTAGCGCCGAACATTCAGTACTTC.

This clonotype was observed many times. The chain uses TRBV29-1 and TRBJ2-1; no reliable D call. V was shortened by 8 bases and J by 2 bases, with 13 bases between the two germline ends. CDR3 length: 13 residues. CDR1 is SQVTM and CDR2 is ANQGSEA in the germline V gene. Here the CDR3 reads CSISLAAYNEQFF. The CDR3 coding sequence is TGCAGCATTAGCTTGGCGGCCTACAATGAGCAGTTCTTC.

This clonotype was counted at least ten times. The V and J genes are TRBV6-2 or TRBV6-3 and TRBJ2-2; D perhaps matches TRBD1 (6 bases). The CDR3 loop spans 16 amino acids. V was shortened by 5 bases and J by 1 base, with 14 bases between the two germline ends. From germline, CDR1 is MNHEY and CDR2 SVGEGT. CDR3: CASSRRTALNTGELFF. The DNA of the CDR3 is TGTGCCAGCAGTAGGAGGACAGCCTTGAACACCGGGGAGCTGTTTTTT.

This clonotype came up a few times. The chain couples TRBV6-1 to TRBJ1-4, with TRBD1 as a possible D gene (6 bases). Looked up from germline, CDR1 is MNHNS and CDR2 is SASEGT. This CDR3 spans 14 amino acids. Trimming took 0 bases from V and 12 from J, leaving 14 bases between them. CDR3 region: CASSEAQGRGELFF. CDR3 nucleotides: TGTGCCAGCAGTGAAGCCCAGGGGCGTGGAGAACTGTTTTTT.

The chain joins TRBV7-2 to TRBJ2-1; perhaps D is TRBD1 or TRBD2 (7 bases each). V lost 4 bases to trimming and J lost 0 bases, with 16 bases between them. The V gene's germline CDR1 is SGHTA and CDR2 FQGNSA. The CDR3 runs 17 residues. CDR3 sequence (DNA): TGTGCCAGCAGCTCGCGAGGGGGCGGGAGCTCCTACAATGAGCAGTTCTTC. Residues: CASSSRGGGSSYNEQFF.

The gene calls are TRBV28 and TRBJ2-3; weak D call: TRBD2 (6 bases). Looked up from germline, CDR1 is MDHEN and CDR2 is SYDVKM. V lost 8 bases and J 6 bases, leaving 15 bases between the germline ends. The CDR3 has 13 amino acids. The CDR3 protein is CASHTSPPDTQYF. CDR3 nucleotides: TGTGCCAGCCATACTAGCCCCCCCGATACGCAGTATTTT.

This clonotype was recorded a few times. In DNA, the CDR3 is TGTGCCAGCGCTAAGCAGGGGGCGCGGGGCACCGGGGAGCTGTTTTTT. Amino acids: CASAKQGARGTGELFF. The rearrangement uses TRBV28 and TRBJ2-2, with TRBD1 identical over 8 bases. V trimming: 8 bases; J trimming: 4 bases; junction bases outside the gene matches: 12. CDR1 is MDHEN, CDR2 SYDVKM, per germline. CDR3 length: 16 amino acids.

This clonotype was found a few times. V gene TRBV10-2 combines with J gene TRBJ1-2, with a tentative D call TRBD1 (6 bases). This CDR3 region has 16 residues. V was cut by 4 bases and J by 0 bases, with 15 bases left in between. Germline-derived CDR1 and CDR2 are WSHSY and SAAADI. CDR3 in amino acids: CASSGRRDTANYGYTF. DNA for the CDR3: TGCGCCAGCAGTGGACGACGGGACACCGCTAACTATGGCTACACCTTC.

This clonotype has a handful of counts. V gene TRBV4-1 combines with J gene TRBJ1-1; weak D call: TRBD1 (6 bases). This CDR3 has 15 residues. Germline CDR1 MGHRA, CDR2 YSYEKL. Trimming took 4 bases from V and 3 from J, leaving 15 bases between them. The DNA of the CDR3 is TGCGCCAGCAGCCTGACAGCAGGGGCGGACACTGAAGCTTTCTTT. The encoded protein is CASSLTAGADTEAFF.

This sequence joins TRBV5-1 and TRBJ2-3; 7 nucleotides agree with TRBD1. The CDR3 spans 14 residues. CDR1 is SGHRS, CDR2 YFSETQ, per germline. After removal of 6 bases from V and 5 bases from J, the junction contained 9 bases not matched to a gene. DNA for the CDR3: TGCGCCAGCAACCGTGGACAGGTCGGAGATACGCAGTATTTT. This gives the protein CASNRGQVGDTQYF. Full variable domain (rest looked up from reference TRBV5-1 and TRBJ2-3): KAGVTQTPRYLIKTRGQQVTLSCSPISGHRSVSWYQQTPGQGLQFLFEYFSETQRNKGNFPGRFSGRQFSNSRSEMNVSTLELGDSALYLCASNRGQVGDTQYFGPGTRLTVL.

This chain uses TRBV6-2 or TRBV6-3 with TRBJ2-7, with a tentative D call TRBD1 (6 bases). V was cut by 7 bases and J by 4 bases, with 14 bases left in between. The germline gives CDR1 MNHEY, CDR2 SVGEGT. The CDR3 contains 13 residues. The CDR3 coding sequence is TGTGCCAGCAACGGAAATCAGGGGTACGAGCAGTACTTC. It yields the protein CASNGNQGYEQYF.

This clonotype was detected a few times. This chain joins TRBV20-1 and TRBJ2-3; 12 positions agree with TRBD2. Unmatched junction bases numbered 12, after V lost 6 bases and J lost 5 bases. Germline-derived CDR1 and CDR2 are DFQATT and SNEGSKA (reference sequence). The CDR3 runs to 16 residues. This CDR3 reads CSAPSSGRGVRDTQYF. The CDR3 region has the DNA TGCAGTGCCCCGTCTAGCGGGAGGGGGGTTCGAGATACGCAGTATTTT.

J is TRBJ2-5 and V is TRBV20-1; the D gene is possibly TRBD1 (5 bases). The germline V gene has CDR1 DFQATT and CDR2 SNEGSKA (reference sequence). Trimming left V 5 bases short and J 2 bases short, with 12 bases between. The CDR3 runs to 13 residues. The CDR3 nucleotides are TGCAGTGCTCGACTGGGGCCGCAAGAGACCCAGTACTTC. This codes for CSARLGPQETQYF.

The rearrangement joins TRBV12-3 or TRBV12-4 to TRBJ1-6; 9 nucleotides line up with TRBD1. V gave up 6 bases and J gave up 11 bases; unmatched junction bases: 8. CDR3 length: 14 amino acids. The CDR3 loop reads CASSLGQGWPPLHF. For the CDR3, the DNA is TGTGCCAGCAGCCTCGGACAGGGGTGGCCACCCCTCCACTTT.

This clonotype was seen a handful of times. CDR3 protein: CASSQDYGFKGDGYTF. In DNA form, the CDR3 reads TGCGCCAGCAGCCAAGATTACGGCTTTAAAGGGGATGGCTACACCTTC. The chain combines TRBV4-3 with TRBJ1-2; TRBD1 is a possible D gene (5 bases). The ends were cut back, 0 bases at V and 6 bases at J, with 17 bases in the middle. Looked up from germline, CDR1 is LGHNA and CDR2 is YSLEER. The CDR3 loop spans 16 amino acids.

This rearrangement joins TRBV12-3 or TRBV12-4 to TRBJ2-3, with TRBD2 matching 7 bases. Trimming at V came to 4 bases and at J to 2 bases, leaving 0 bases not matched to a gene. There are 13 residues in the CDR3. CDR3 loop: CASSWDYTDTQYF. DNA for the CDR3: TGTGCCAGCAGTTGGGACTACACAGATACGCAGTATTTT.

This clonotype was recorded a few times. This chain uses TRBV20-1 with TRBJ2-7; unclear D gene. Germline-derived CDR1 and CDR2 are DFQATT and SNEGSKA (reference sequence). This CDR3 comprises 14 residues. Trimming left V 5 bases short and J 5 bases short, with 19 bases between. The CDR3 reads CSASPSGFRNEQYF. In DNA form, the CDR3 reads TGCAGTGCTTCTCCTTCCGGGTTTAGAAACGAGCAGTACTTC.

This clonotype was seen a handful of times. This rearrangement joins TRBV7-3 to TRBJ2-1; D perhaps matches TRBD2 (5 bases). V was clipped by 5 bases and J by 2 bases, with 19 bases between them. CDR1 and CDR2 (germline): SGHTA, FQGTGA. This CDR3 comprises 17 residues. The CDR3 DNA reads TGTGCCAGCAGCCCCGAAACGACCAGGACTCCCTACAATGAGCAGTTCTTC. Translating it yields CASSPETTRTPYNEQFF.

The chain has TRBV29-1 and TRBJ2-5, with 9 nucleotides matching TRBD1. In germline, CDR1 is SQVTM, CDR2 ANQGSEA. The CDR3 length is 15 residues. V lost 3 bases to trimming and J lost 0 bases; unmatched junction nucleotides: 5. The CDR3 loop reads CSVDGDRGYQETQYF. Here the CDR3 DNA reads TGCAGCGTTGATGGCGACAGGGGGTACCAAGAGACCCAGTACTTC.

This clonotype occurred many times. The chain combines TRBV6-1 with TRBJ1-2; 8 nucleotides align to TRBD1. The CDR3 runs 14 residues. J gave up 4 bases and V 5 bases, and 6 bases lay outside the gene matches. Germline V gene sequence: CDR1 MNHNS, CDR2 SASEGT. The CDR3 DNA follows: TGTGCCAGCAGTCCGGGACAGGCCCTCTATGGCTACACCTTC. Amino acids: CASSPGQALYGYTF.

The chain combines TRBV6-5 with TRBJ2-1, with D uncertain. Trimming stripped 2 bases from V and 7 bases from J, with 12 bases between. Germline CDR1 is MNHEY and CDR2 is SVGAGI. This CDR3 contains 14 residues. In DNA, the CDR3 is TGTGCCAGCAGTTACAGAAAACATACGAATGAGCAGTTCTTC. This codes for CASSYRKHTNEQFF.